The source of this T cell receptor (beta chain) is a study of human T cells and chemical hapten exposure. Study context: The study sensitized with 2% DPC on a 2 cm by 2 cm patch of upper inner arm skin.

TCRdb reprocessed the RACE reads via MiXCR and lists one record per CDR3 protein. Of about 82,000 distinct CDR3 sequences listed, about 6.3% were seen once; the top ten hold 1% to 1.5%. This clonotype occurred a few times. Indicated time point: patch test 2, 6 weeks after DPC sensitization. Specified treatment: therapeutic diphenylcyclopropenone sensitization with weekly scalp DPC. Alopecia patients deemed DPC-suitable, aged 18 to 70, excluding pregnancy. This CDR3 is 18 amino acids long. Germline lookup yields CDR1 MNHEY and CDR2 SMNVEV (reference sequence). Trimming shortened V by 0 bases and J by 0 bases, and 16 bases separated the two germline ends.

The chain joins TRBV27 to TRBJ2-3; no clear D. The specimen was whole blood, collected in connection with sensitization to the hapten diphenylcyclopropenone (DPC). The clonotype was recovered from a woman in her 30s with alopecia areata. Some clones in this sample may be carry-over from other donors' samples. The CDR3 spells CASSLSLSLALSTDTQYF. The CDR3 DNA sequence: TGTGCCAGCAGTTTATCGCTTAGCTTGGCGCTTAGCACAGATACGCAGTATTTT.